These 14 T cell receptor beta chains were sequenced from one sample in a study of blood T cell repertoires in COVID-19 (dated by TCRdb to between 2020 and 2021). Receptor amplification or capture employed the immunoSEQ multiplex PCR assay. TCRdb's version of the immuneACCESS table is confined to in-frame rearrangements and falls short of the full clone set. An unresolved V gene accounts for under half of the shortfall where checked; the remainder is of unknown origin. A total of 150,000 to 200,000 clones appear in this sample, about 88% of them only once. The ten largest make up around 25% of the sample. Sequenced material: PBMCs or T cells enriched from blood (not recorded which). All receptors derive from a woman in her forties in a cohort exposed to, infected with or recovered from COVID-19 (not recorded which).

The chain carries TRBV3-1 (or the pseudogene TRBV3-2) and TRBJ1-1; D might be TRBD1 (6 bases). Germline-derived CDR1 and CDR2 are LGHDT and YNNKEL (reference sequence). The CDR3 has 13 residues. Trimming pared 0 bases from V and 5 bases from J, leaving 7 bases between. The CDR3 is CASSQEDSTEAFF. The CDR3 DNA reads as TGTGCCAGCAGCCAAGAGGACAGTACTGAAGCTTTCTTT.

In its sample, this clone was seen once. The V gene is TRBV29-1, the J gene TRBJ1-2; D is ambiguous. The germline V gene has CDR1 SQVTM and CDR2 ANQGSEA. This CDR3 is 14 amino acids long. V lost 3 bases, J lost 6 bases, and 17 bases lay in between. CDR3 bases: TGCAGCGTTGATACCCCCAGTGTGGTGGATGGCTACACCTTC. Translating gives CSVDTPSVVDGYTF.

The V call is TRBV11-2, the J call TRBJ1-6; TRBD1 might be the D (6 bases). The V gene's germline CDR1 is SGHAT and CDR2 FQNNGV. The CDR3 loop spans 16 amino acids. Trimming took 4 bases from V and 0 from J, leaving 10 bases between them. The CDR3 sequence: CASSSTGSSYNSPLHF. The CDR3 nucleotides read TGTGCCAGCAGCTCCACAGGGAGCTCCTATAATTCACCCCTCCACTTT.

The chain employs TRBV14 and TRBJ2-7; D is ambiguous. CDR3 length: 13 residues. The ends were cut back, 2 bases at V and 3 bases at J, with 8 bases in the middle. Germline assignment: CDR1 SGHDN and CDR2 FVKESK. The CDR3 bases are TGTGCCAGCAGCCAAACAGACATCTACGAGCAGTACTTC. Protein: CASSQTDIYEQYF.

Of note for this clone: The identical CDR3 is also encoded by other nucleotide sequences in the sample. The gene calls are TRBV5-1 and TRBJ2-7, with 10 nucleotides matching TRBD2. Looked up from germline, CDR1 is SGHRS and CDR2 is YFSETQ. The junction had 2 bases not matched to a gene; V was cut back by 1 base and J by 4 bases. The CDR3 extends over 14 amino acids. CDR3 DNA sequence: TGCGCCAGCAGCTTGACTAGCGGGGTTTACGAGCAGTACTTC. This translates into CASSLTSGVYEQYF. Full variable domain (missing parts from reference TRBV5-1 and TRBJ2-7): KAGVTQTPRYLIKTRGQQVTLSCSPISGHRSVSWYQQTPGQGLQFLFEYFSETQRNKGNFPGRFSGRQFSNSRSEMNVSTLELGDSALYLCASSLTSGVYEQYFGPGTRLTVT.

The rearrangement joins TRBV9 to TRBJ2-3, with 7 bases aligning to TRBD2. The V gene's germline CDR1 is SGDLS and CDR2 YYNGEE. The CDR3 length is 16 residues. V trimming: 0 bases; J trimming: 1 base; junction bases outside the gene matches: 5. CDR3 DNA sequence: TGTGCCAGCAGCGTAGAACGGAGCGGGGGCACAGATACGCAGTATTTT. It translates to CASSVERSGGTDTQYF.

The chain is built from TRBV6-2 or TRBV6-3 and TRBJ2-1; D may be TRBD2 (6 bases). Germline assignment: CDR1 MNHEY and CDR2 SVGEGT. V shed 5 bases and J shed 3 bases, with 17 bases lying between them. CDR3 length: 16 amino acids. CDR3 protein: CASSHPRETVYNEQFF. The DNA of the CDR3 is TGTGCCAGCAGTCATCCACGGGAGACAGTCTACAATGAGCAGTTCTTC.

The chain joins TRBV9 to TRBJ2-1; 8 bases fit TRBD2. The CDR3 totals 17 residues. With V trimmed by 3 bases and J by 4 bases, 12 bases remained unmatched. Per germline, CDR1 SGDLS and CDR2 YYNGEE. CDR3 DNA sequence: TGTGCCAGCAGCGGGCCGCGGAGCGGGGGCAATTACAATGAGCAGTTCTTC. Translation: CASSGPRSGGNYNEQFF.

This rearrangement joins TRBV7-9 to TRBJ1-5; 9 bases agree with TRBD1. This CDR3 is built from 19 residues. Germline CDR1 SEHNR, CDR2 FQNEAQ (reference sequence). After removal of 5 bases from V and 5 bases from J, the junction contained 19 bases not matched to a gene. The chain's CDR3 is CASSTSHSWGQGVDQPQHF. Written as DNA, the CDR3 is TGTGCCAGCAGCACAAGTCATTCGTGGGGACAGGGAGTAGATCAGCCCCAGCATTTT.

J is TRBJ1-1 and V is TRBV4-1; the match to TRBD1 covers 8 bases. The length of the CDR3 is 14 residues. V shed 5 bases, J shed 4 bases, and the junction held 6 bases outside the gene matches. Germline V lookup: CDR1 MGHRA, CDR2 YSYEKL. The CDR3 sequence: CASSNRQGSTEAFF. The CDR3 DNA is TGCGCCAGCAGCAACAGACAGGGGAGCACTGAAGCTTTCTTT.

The gene calls are TRBV2 and TRBJ2-5; the D gene is possibly TRBD2 (5 bases). V was trimmed by 4 bases and J by 2 bases, leaving 5 bases between them. Germline lookup yields CDR1 SNHLY and CDR2 FYNNEI. The CDR3 covers 12 residues. In DNA form, the CDR3 reads TGTGCCAGCAGTGGACTACAAGAGACCCAGTACTTC. The encoded protein is CASSGLQETQYF.

The chain links TRBV30 to TRBJ1-1, with 7 bases fitting TRBD1. This CDR3 has 14 residues. The V segment lost 3 bases and the J segment 1 base; nucleotides outside the gene matches: 5. Germline V gene data show CDR1 as GTSNPN and CDR2 as SVGIG (reference sequence). In DNA, the CDR3 is TGTGCCTGGAGCAAGGGACAGCCGAACACTGAAGCTTTCTTT. Its translation: CAWSKGQPNTEAFF.

V usage is TRBV7-9 and J usage is TRBJ1-2; 9 nucleotides line up with TRBD1. The CDR3 is made up of 16 amino acids. CDR1 SEHNR and CDR2 FQNEAQ come from the germline V gene (reference sequence). Trimming removed 0 bases from V and 7 bases from J; junction bases left unmatched: 9. In DNA form, the CDR3 reads TGTGCCAGCAGCTTAGCGGGACAGGGAAGGTTCGGTGGCTACACCTTC. Its protein is CASSLAGQGRFGGYTF.

The rearrangement uses TRBV9 and TRBJ1-1, with D possibly being TRBD1 (6 bases). V lost 2 bases and J lost 1, with 12 bases in between. Germline CDR1 reads SGDLS; CDR2 reads YYNGEE. The CDR3 has 15 residues. CDR3 sequence: CASSVQGPGNTEAFF. The CDR3 DNA follows: TGTGCCAGCAGCGTTCAGGGGCCAGGGAACACTGAAGCTTTCTTT. The full variable domain, completed using reference TRBV9 and TRBJ1-1, is DSGVTQTPKHLITATGQRVTLRCSPRSGDLSVYWYQQSLDQGLQFLIQYYNGEERAKGNILERFSAQQFPDLHSELNLSSLELGDSALYFCASSVQGPGNTEAFFGQGTRLTVV.